This T cell receptor (beta chain) stems from a study of human T cells and chemical hapten exposure. Turning to the study itself: Among samples, TCR yields varied mainly because of small differences in pooled library volume.

In this sample, this clonotype turned up a few times. TCRdb fed the RACE reads into MiXCR, producing one record per CDR3 protein. The sample contains over 80,000 distinct CDR3 sequences, 11% of which appear only once. Described time point: patch test 3, about 24 weeks after DPC sensitization. Treatment denoted: therapeutic diphenylcyclopropenone sensitization with weekly scalp DPC. Germline V gene sequence: CDR1 SEHNR, CDR2 FQNEAQ (reference sequence). The CDR3 sequence is 14 residues long. The germline V and J ends were trimmed by 5 bases and 1 base, with 11 bases remaining between them. Sequencing was performed on whole blood, taken in connection with sensitization to the hapten diphenylcyclopropenone (DPC). The chain employs TRBV7-9 and TRBJ1-1; D remains unclear. This TCR derives from a woman aged 25 to 39 with alopecia areata. Some clones in this sample may be carry-over from other donors' samples. The CDR3 DNA reads as TGTGCCAGCAGCCTTCTTACGGCGAACACTGAAGCTTTCTTT. Amino acids: CASSLLTANTEAFF.